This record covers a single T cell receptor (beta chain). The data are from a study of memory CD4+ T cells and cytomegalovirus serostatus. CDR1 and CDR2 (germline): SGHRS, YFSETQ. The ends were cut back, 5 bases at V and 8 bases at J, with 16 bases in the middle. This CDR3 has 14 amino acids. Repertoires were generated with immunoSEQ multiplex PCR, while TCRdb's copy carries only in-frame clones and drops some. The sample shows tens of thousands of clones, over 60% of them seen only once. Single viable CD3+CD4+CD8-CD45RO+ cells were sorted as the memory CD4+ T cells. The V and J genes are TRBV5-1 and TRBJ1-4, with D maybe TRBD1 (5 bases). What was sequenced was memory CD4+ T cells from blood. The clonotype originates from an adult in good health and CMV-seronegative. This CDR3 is CASRLRGDIEKLFF. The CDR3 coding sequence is TGCGCCAGCAGATTACGGGGGGATATCGAAAAACTGTTTTTT.